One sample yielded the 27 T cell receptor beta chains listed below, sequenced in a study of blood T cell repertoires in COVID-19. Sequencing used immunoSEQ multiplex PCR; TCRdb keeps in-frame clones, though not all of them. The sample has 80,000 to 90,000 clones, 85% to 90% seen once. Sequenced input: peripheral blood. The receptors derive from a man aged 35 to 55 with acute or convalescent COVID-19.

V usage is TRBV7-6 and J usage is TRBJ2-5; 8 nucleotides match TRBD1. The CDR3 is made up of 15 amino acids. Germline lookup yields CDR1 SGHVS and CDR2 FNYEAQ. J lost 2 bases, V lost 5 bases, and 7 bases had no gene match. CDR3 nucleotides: TGTGCCAGCAGCCGGGCCGGACAGGGACAAGAGACCCAGTACTTC. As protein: CASSRAGQGQETQYF.

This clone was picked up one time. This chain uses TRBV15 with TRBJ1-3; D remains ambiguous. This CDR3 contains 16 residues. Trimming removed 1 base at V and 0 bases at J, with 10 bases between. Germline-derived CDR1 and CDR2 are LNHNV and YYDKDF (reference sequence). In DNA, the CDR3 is TGTGCCACCAGCAGAGCGAGGCCAGACTCTGGAAACACCATATATTTT. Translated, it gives CATSRARPDSGNTIYF. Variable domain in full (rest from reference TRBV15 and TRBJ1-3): DAMVIQNPRYQVTQFGKPVTLSCSQTLNHNVMYWYQQKSSQAPKLLFHYYDKDFNNEADTPDNFQSRRPNTSFCFLDIRSPGLGDTAMYLCATSRARPDSGNTIYFGEGSWLTVV.

The CDR3: CASSSGTSGRVYEQYF. CDR3 nucleotide sequence: TGTGCCAGCAGCTCCGGGACTAGCGGGAGGGTCTACGAGCAGTACTTC. This rearrangement joins TRBV7-2 to TRBJ2-7; 16 nucleotides align to TRBD2. This CDR3 spans 16 amino acids. The germline V gene encodes CDR1 SGHTA and CDR2 FQGNSA. Losses at the gene ends were 4 bases for V and 3 bases for J; bases not matched to a gene: 3.

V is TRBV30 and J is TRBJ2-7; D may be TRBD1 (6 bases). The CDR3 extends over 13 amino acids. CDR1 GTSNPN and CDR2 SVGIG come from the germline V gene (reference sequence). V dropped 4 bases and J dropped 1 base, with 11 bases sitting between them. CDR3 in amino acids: CAWTKDRSYEQYF. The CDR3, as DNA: TGTGCCTGGACCAAAGACAGGTCCTACGAGCAGTACTTC.

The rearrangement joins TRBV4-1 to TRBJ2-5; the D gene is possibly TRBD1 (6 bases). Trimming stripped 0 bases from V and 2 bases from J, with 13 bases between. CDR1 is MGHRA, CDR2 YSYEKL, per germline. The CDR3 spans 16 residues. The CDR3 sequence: CASSQDGVRGQETQYF. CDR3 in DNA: TGCGCCAGCAGCCAAGATGGTGTGAGGGGGCAAGAGACCCAGTACTTC.

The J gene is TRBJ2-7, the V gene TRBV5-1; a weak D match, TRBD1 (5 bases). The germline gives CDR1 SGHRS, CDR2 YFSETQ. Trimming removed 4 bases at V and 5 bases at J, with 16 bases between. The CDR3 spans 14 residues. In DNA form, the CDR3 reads TGCGCCAGCAGCCTCAGCGACAGTTTCGACGAGCAGTACTTC. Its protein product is CASSLSDSFDEQYF.

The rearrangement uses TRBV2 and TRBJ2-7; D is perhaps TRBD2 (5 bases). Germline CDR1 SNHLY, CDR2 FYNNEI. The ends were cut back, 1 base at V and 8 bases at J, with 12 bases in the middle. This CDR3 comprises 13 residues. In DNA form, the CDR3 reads TGTGCCAGCAGTGAAGGATACCGGGGAAAGCAGTACTTC. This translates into CASSEGYRGKQYF.

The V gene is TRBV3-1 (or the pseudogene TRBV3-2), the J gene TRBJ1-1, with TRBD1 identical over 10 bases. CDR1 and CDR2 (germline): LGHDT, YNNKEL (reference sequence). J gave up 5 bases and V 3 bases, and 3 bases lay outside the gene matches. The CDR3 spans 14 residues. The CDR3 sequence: CASSQGQGTTEAFF. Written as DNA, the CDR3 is TGTGCCAGCAGCCAGGGACAGGGGACAACTGAAGCTTTCTTT.

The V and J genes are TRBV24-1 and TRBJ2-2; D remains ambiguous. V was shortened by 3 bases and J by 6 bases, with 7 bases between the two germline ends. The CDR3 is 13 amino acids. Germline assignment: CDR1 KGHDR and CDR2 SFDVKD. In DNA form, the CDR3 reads TGTGCCACCAGTGATCTTCCCCCCGGGGAGCTGTTTTTT. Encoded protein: CATSDLPPGELFF.

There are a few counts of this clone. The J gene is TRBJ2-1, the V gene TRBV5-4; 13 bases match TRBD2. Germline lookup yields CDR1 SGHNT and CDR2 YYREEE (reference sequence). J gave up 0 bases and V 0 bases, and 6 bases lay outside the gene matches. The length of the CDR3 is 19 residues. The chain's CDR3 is CASSLVGTSGDLSYNEQFF. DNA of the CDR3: TGTGCCAGCAGCTTGGTAGGGACTAGCGGGGACCTCTCCTACAATGAGCAGTTCTTC.

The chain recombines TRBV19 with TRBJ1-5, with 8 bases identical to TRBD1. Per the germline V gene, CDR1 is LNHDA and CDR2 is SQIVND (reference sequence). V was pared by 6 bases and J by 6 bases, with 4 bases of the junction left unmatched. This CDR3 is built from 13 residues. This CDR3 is CASRDRVFQPQHF. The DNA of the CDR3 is TGTGCCAGTAGGGACAGGGTGTTTCAGCCCCAGCATTTT.

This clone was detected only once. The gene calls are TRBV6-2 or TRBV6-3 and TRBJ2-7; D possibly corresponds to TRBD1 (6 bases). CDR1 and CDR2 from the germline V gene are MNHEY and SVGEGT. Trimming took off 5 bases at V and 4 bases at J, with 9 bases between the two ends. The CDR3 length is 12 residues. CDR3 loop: CASSEGEYEQYF. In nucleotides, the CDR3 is TGTGCCAGCAGTGAGGGGGAATACGAGCAGTACTTC.

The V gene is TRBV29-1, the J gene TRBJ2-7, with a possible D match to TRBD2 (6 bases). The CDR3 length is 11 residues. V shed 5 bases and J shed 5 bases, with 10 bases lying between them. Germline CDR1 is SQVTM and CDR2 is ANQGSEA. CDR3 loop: CSVRDFNEQYF. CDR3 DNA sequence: TGCAGCGTTCGGGACTTCAACGAGCAGTACTTC.

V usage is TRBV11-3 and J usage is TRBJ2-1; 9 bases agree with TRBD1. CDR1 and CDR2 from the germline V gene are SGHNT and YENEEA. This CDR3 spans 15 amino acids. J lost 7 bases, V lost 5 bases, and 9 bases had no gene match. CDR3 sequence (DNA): TGTGCCAGCAGCCCTCGGACAGGGGTAGTGAATGAGCAGTTCTTC. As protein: CASSPRTGVVNEQFF. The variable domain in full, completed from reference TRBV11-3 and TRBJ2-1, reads EAGVVQSPRYKIIEKKQPVAFWCNPISGHNTLYWYLQNLGQGPELLIRYENEEAVDDSQLPKDRFSAERLKGVDSTLKIQPAELGDSAVYLCASSPRTGVVNEQFFGPGTRLTVL.

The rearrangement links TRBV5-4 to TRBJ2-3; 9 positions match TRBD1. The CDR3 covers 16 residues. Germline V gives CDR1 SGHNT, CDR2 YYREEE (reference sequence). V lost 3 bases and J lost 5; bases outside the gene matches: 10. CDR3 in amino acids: CASSSLWDRVGDTQYF. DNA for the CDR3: TGTGCCAGCAGCTCGCTCTGGGACAGGGTTGGAGATACGCAGTATTTT.

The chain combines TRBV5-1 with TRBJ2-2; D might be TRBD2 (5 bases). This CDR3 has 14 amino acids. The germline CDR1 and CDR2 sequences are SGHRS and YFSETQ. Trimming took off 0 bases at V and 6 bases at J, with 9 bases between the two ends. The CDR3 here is CASSLVRGAGELFF. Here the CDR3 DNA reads TGCGCCAGCAGCTTGGTACGGGGTGCCGGGGAGCTGTTTTTT.

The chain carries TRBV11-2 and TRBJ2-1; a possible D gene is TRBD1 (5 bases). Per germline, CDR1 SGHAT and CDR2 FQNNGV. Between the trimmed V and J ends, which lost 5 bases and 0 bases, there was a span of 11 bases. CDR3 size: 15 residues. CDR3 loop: CASSVTDTSYNEQFF. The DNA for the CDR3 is TGTGCCAGCAGCGTGACAGATACCTCCTACAATGAGCAGTTCTTC.

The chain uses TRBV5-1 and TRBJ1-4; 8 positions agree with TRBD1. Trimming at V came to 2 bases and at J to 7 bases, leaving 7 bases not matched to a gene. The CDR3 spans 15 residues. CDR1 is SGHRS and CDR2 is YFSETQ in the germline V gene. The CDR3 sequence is CASSLRRDRSEKLFF. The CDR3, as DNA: TGCGCCAGCAGCTTACGCCGGGACAGGAGTGAAAAACTGTTTTTT. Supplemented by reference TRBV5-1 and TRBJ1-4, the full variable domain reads KAGVTQTPRYLIKTRGQQVTLSCSPISGHRSVSWYQQTPGQGLQFLFEYFSETQRNKGNFPGRFSGRQFSNSRSEMNVSTLELGDSALYLCASSLRRDRSEKLFFGSGTQLSVL.

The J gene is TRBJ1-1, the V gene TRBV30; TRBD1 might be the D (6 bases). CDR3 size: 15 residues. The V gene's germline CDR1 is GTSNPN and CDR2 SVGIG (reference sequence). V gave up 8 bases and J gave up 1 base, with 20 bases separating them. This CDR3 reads CAGRDGGGPNTEAFF. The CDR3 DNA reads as TGTGCCGGCCGGGACGGGGGGGGGCCGAACACTGAAGCTTTCTTT.

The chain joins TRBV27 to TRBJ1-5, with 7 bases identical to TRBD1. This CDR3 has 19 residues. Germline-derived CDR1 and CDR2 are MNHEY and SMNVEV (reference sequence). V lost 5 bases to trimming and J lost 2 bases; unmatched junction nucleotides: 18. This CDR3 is CASSNEGGQPTWGNQPQHF. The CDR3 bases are TGTGCCAGCAGTAACGAAGGGGGACAGCCTACGTGGGGCAATCAGCCCCAGCATTTT.

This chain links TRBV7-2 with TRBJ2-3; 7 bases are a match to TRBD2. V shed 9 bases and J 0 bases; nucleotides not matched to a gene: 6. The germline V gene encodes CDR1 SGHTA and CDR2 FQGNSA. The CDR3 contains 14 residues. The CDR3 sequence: CASKAGLSTDTQYF. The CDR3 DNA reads TGTGCCAGTAAAGCGGGGCTTAGCACAGATACGCAGTATTTT. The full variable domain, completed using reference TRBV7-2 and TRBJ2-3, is GAGVSQSPSNKVTEKGKDVELRCDPISGHTALYWYRQSLGQGLEFLIYFQGNSAPDKSGLPSDRFSAERTGGSVSTLTIQRTQQEDSAVYLCASKAGLSTDTQYFGPGTRLTVL.

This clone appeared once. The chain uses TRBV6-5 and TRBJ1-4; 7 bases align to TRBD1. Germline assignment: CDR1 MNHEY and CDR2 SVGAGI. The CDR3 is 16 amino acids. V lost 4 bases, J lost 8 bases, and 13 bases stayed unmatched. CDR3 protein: CASSSGQAAHREKLFF. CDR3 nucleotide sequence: TGTGCCAGCAGTTCTGGACAGGCCGCCCACCGGGAAAAACTGTTTTTT.

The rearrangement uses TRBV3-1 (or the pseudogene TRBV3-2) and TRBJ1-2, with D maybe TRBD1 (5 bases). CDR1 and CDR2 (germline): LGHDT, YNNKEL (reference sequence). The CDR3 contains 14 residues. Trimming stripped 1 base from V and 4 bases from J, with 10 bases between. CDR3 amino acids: CASSQGRDGYGYTF. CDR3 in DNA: TGTGCCAGCAGCCAAGGCAGGGATGGCTATGGCTACACCTTC.

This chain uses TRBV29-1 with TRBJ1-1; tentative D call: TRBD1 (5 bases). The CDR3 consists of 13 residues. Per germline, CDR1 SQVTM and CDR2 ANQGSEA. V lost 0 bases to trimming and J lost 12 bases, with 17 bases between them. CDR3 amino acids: CSVEDEGPGGTFF. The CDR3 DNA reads TGCAGCGTTGAAGACGAAGGCCCGGGGGGAACTTTCTTT.

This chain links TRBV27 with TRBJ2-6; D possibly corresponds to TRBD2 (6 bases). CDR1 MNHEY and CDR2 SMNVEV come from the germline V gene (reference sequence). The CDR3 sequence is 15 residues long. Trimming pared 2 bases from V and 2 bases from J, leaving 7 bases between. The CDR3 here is CASSLAGTGANVLTF. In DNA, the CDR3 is TGTGCCAGCAGTTTAGCGGGGACTGGGGCCAACGTCCTGACTTTC.

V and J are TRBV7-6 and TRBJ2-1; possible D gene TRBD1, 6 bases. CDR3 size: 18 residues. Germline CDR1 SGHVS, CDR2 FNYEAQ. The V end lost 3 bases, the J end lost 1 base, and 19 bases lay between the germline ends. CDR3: CASSFRATGTGSYNEQFF. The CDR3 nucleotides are TGTGCCAGCAGCTTTAGGGCGACAGGTACCGGTTCCTACAATGAGCAGTTCTTC.

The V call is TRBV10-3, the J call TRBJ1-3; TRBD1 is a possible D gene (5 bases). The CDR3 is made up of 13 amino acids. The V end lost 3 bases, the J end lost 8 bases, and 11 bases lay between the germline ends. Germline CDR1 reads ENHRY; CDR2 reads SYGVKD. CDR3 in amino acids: CAISETAGHTIYF. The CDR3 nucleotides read TGTGCCATCAGTGAAACCGCGGGACACACCATATATTTT.